The rows below give T cell receptor beta chains drawn from one sample of a study of technical replicates of blood from a few donors. Repertoires were generated with immunoSEQ multiplex PCR, while TCRdb's copy carries only in-frame clones and drops some. Here the sample spans about 80,000 clones, about 97% being singletons. The sample consisted of T cells isolated from PBMCs. These receptors were collected from a human donor in good health. Both conserved end residues are part of each CDR3. The D gene is left open where the match is weak. Some rows have no size entry. The others give once, few or many, or a class for an expanded clone.

cdr3_aa cdr3_nt d_call j_call v_call clone_size
CASTQLGQLPFSEAFF TGTGCCAGCACCCAACTCGGACAGTTACCTTTTTCTGAAGCTTTCTTT NA TRBJ1-1 TRBV2 NA
CASSSTIGPGQGQAGELFF TGTGCCAGCAGCTCAACTATTGGCCCGGGACAGGGTCAGGCCGGGGAGCTGTTTTTT TRBD1 TRBJ2-2 TRBV11-3 NA
CANLRSTGGNEQFF TGTGCCAACTTACGCTCCACAGGGGGAAATGAGCAGTTCTTC TRBD1 TRBJ2-1 TRBV27 NA
CSVLPTANTGELFF TGCAGCGTTCTACCGACAGCGAACACCGGGGAGCTGTTTTTT NA TRBJ2-2 TRBV29-1 NA
CSVRGNEQFF TGCAGCGTTAGGGGGAATGAGCAGTTCTTC NA TRBJ2-1 TRBV29-1 NA
CASSFPGGFYEQYF TGTGCCAGCAGTTTCCCAGGGGGCTTCTACGAGCAGTACTTC TRBD1 TRBJ2-7 TRBV28 NA
CASSDGTGGIDTQYF TGTGCCAGCAGCGACGGGACAGGGGGCATAGATACGCAGTATTTT TRBD1 TRBJ2-3 TRBV5-6 NA
CASSSVGGPTYEQYF TGTGCCAGCAGTTCTGTGGGAGGCCCGACCTACGAGCAGTACTTC NA TRBJ2-7 TRBV28 NA
CASSQERMGYEQYF TGTGCCAGCAGCCAAGAGAGGATGGGCTACGAGCAGTACTTC NA TRBJ2-7 TRBV4-2 once
CASSLAQGAFANQPQHF TGTGCCAGCAGTTTGGCGCAGGGGGCGTTCGCCAATCAGCCCCAGCATTTT TRBD1 TRBJ1-5 TRBV28 NA
CASAGGPSGQPQHF TGTGCCAGCGCGGGCGGCCCAAGTGGTCAGCCCCAGCATTTT NA TRBJ1-5 TRBV5-4 once
CASSSLLGYGYTF TGTGCCAGCAGTTCTCTCCTCGGGTATGGCTACACCTTC NA TRBJ1-2 TRBV7-9 NA
CASSGLEPRNQPQHF TGTGCCAGCAGTGGTTTAGAACCCCGCAATCAGCCCCAGCATTTT NA TRBJ1-5 TRBV2 NA
CASSLYGQGLDGYTF TGTGCCAGCAGTTTATATGGACAGGGGCTCGATGGCTACACCTTC TRBD1 TRBJ1-2 TRBV27 NA
CASSLWGLISPGDTQYF TGCGCCAGCAGCTTGTGGGGACTAATAAGTCCGGGGGATACGCAGTATTTT TRBD2 TRBJ2-3 TRBV5-1 NA
CASSLLATGDTQYF TGCGCCAGCAGCCTACTAGCGACAGGAGATACGCAGTATTTT NA TRBJ2-3 TRBV4-1 NA
CASSLLGHMNTEAFF TGTGCCAGCAGTTTGCTCGGACACATGAACACTGAAGCTTTCTTT NA TRBJ1-1 TRBV28 once
CASSWDTGFGANVLTF TGCGCCAGCAGCTGGGACACGGGCTTTGGGGCCAACGTCCTGACTTTC NA TRBJ2-6 TRBV5-1 once
CASSYRQDLNEQFF TGTGCCAGCAGTTATAGACAGGACCTCAATGAGCAGTTCTTC NA TRBJ2-1 TRBV27 NA
CASSFLASYEQYF TGTGCCAGCAGCTTCCTAGCTTCCTACGAGCAGTACTTC NA TRBJ2-7 TRBV11-1 NA
CASSQRLAGVFEQYF TGCGCCAGCAGCCAAAGACTAGCGGGAGTGTTCGAGCAGTACTTC TRBD2 TRBJ2-7 TRBV4-1 NA
CASSSGQQGRGRNQPQHF TGTGCCAGCAGCTCGGGACAACAAGGTCGAGGAAGAAATCAGCCCCAGCATTTT NA TRBJ1-5 TRBV7-9 once
CSVGSGTRINYGYTF TGCAGCGTTGGCTCCGGGACAAGGATTAACTATGGCTACACCTTC NA TRBJ1-2 TRBV29-1 NA
CASSLGGTGGGTEAFF TGCGCCAGCAGCTTGGGTGGGACAGGGGGAGGAACTGAAGCTTTCTTT TRBD1 TRBJ1-1 TRBV5-1 NA
CASSLGQMGGEDTQYF TGCGCCAGCAGCTTGGGGCAGATGGGAGGGGAAGATACGCAGTATTTT TRBD2 TRBJ2-3 TRBV5-1 NA
CASSLGTGASYNEQFF TGTGCCAGCAGTTTGGGGACTGGCGCCTCCTACAATGAGCAGTTCTTC NA TRBJ2-1 TRBV28 NA
CSVLGGRAGYNEQFF TGCAGCGTTTTAGGCGGGAGGGCTGGCTACAATGAGCAGTTCTTC TRBD2 TRBJ2-1 TRBV29-1 once
CASSHTSGGHYNEQFF TGTGCCAGCAGCCACACTAGCGGGGGTCACTACAATGAGCAGTTCTTC TRBD2 TRBJ2-1 TRBV7-9 once
CASSLVGAGETQYF TGTGCCAGCAGCTTGGTAGGGGCTGGGGAGACCCAGTACTTC NA TRBJ2-5 TRBV5-6 once
CSVGFSRVDKAGANTGELFF TGCAGCGTTGGATTTTCGAGAGTGGACAAAGCAGGAGCGAACACCGGGGAGCTGTTTTTT NA TRBJ2-2 TRBV29-1 NA
CASSPPTGFSTDTQYF TGCGCCAGCAGCCCTCCTACAGGGTTTAGCACAGATACGCAGTATTTT NA TRBJ2-3 TRBV5-1 NA
CASSLVRDTDYYEQYF TGTGCCAGCAGCTTAGTCAGGGACACGGATTACTACGAGCAGTACTTC NA TRBJ2-7 TRBV11-1 NA
CASSYASGGSNEQFF TGTGCCAGCAGTTACGCTAGCGGTGGGTCCAATGAGCAGTTCTTC TRBD2 TRBJ2-1 TRBV6-6 NA
CASSLTGGRVQETQYF TGCGCCAGCAGCTTAACAGGGGGGAGAGTCCAAGAGACCCAGTACTTC TRBD1 TRBJ2-5 TRBV5-1 NA
CASSSGYETQYF TGTGCCAGTAGTTCAGGCTACGAGACCCAGTACTTC NA TRBJ2-5 TRBV19 NA